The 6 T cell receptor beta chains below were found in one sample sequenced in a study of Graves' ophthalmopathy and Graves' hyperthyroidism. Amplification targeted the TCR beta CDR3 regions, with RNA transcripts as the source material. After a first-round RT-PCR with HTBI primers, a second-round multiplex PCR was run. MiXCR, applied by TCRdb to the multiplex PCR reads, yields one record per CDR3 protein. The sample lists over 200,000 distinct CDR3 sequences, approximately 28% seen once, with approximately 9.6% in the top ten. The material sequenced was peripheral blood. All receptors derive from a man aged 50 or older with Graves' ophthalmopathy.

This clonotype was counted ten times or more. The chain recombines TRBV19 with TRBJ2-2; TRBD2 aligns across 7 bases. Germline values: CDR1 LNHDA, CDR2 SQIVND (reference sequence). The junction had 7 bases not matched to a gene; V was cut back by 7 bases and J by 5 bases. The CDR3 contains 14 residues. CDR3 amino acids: CASKGREGTGELFF. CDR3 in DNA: TGTGCCAGTAAGGGGAGGGAAGGGACCGGGGAGCTGTTTTTT.

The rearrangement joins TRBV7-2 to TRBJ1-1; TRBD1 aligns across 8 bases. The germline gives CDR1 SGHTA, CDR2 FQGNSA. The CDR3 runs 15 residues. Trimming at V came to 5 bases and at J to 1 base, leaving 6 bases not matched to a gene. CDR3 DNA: TGTGCCAGCAGCCCCTGGACAGGGCAGAACACTGAAGCTTTCTTT. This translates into CASSPWTGQNTEAFF. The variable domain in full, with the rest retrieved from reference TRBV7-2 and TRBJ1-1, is GAGVSQSPSNKVTEKGKDVELRCDPISGHTALYWYRQSLGQGLEFLIYFQGNSAPDKSGLPSDRFSAERTGGSVSTLTIQRTQQEDSAVYLCASSPWTGQNTEAFFGQGTRLTVV.

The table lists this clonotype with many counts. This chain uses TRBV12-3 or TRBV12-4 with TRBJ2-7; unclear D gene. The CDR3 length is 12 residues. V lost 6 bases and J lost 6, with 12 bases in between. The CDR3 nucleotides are TGTGCCAGCAGCGCCGACCGAAGCGAGCAGTACTTC. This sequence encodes CASSADRSEQYF.

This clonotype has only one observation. The CDR3 DNA sequence: TGTGCCAGCAACGGAATCTTAGGCTACACCTTC. This gives the protein CASNGILGYTF. The chain uses TRBV6-1 and TRBJ1-2, with unresolved D. V dropped 7 bases and J dropped 8 bases, with 11 bases sitting between them. CDR3 length equals 11 residues. Germline values: CDR1 MNHNS, CDR2 SASEGT.

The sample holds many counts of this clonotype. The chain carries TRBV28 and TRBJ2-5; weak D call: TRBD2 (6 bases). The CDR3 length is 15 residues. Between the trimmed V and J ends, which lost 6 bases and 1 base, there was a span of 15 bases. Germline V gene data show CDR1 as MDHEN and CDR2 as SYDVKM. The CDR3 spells CASSVTRDFQETQYF. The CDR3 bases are TGTGCCAGCAGCGTTACGCGGGACTTCCAAGAGACCCAGTACTTC. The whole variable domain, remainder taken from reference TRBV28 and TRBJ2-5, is DVKVTQSSRYLVKRTGEKVFLECVQDMDHENMFWYRQDPGLGLRLIYFSYDVKMKEKGDIPEGYSVSREKKERFSLILESASTNQTSMYLCASSVTRDFQETQYFGPGTRLLVL.

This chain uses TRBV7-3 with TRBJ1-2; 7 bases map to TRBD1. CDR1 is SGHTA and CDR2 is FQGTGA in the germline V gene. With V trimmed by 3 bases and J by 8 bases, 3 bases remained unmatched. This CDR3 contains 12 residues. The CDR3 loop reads CASSFTGEGYTF. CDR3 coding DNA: TGTGCCAGCAGCTTTACAGGGGAAGGCTACACCTTC.